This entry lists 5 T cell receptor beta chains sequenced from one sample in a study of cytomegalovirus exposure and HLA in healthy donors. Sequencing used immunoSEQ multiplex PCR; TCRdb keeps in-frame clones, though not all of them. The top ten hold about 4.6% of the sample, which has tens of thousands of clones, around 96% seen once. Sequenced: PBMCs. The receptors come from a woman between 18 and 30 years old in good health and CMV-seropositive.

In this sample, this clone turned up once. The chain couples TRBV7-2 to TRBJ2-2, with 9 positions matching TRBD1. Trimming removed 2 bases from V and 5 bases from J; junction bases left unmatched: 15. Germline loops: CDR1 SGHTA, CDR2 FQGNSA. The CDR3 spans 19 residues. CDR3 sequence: CASSLLIPGQGSGTGELFF. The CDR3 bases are TGTGCCAGCAGCTTACTGATTCCGGGACAGGGAAGTGGGACCGGGGAGCTGTTTTTT.

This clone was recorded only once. CDR3 coding DNA: TGTGCCAGCAGCGTAGGTATAAACGGCGGAAACTCCGAGCAGTACTTC. It yields the protein CASSVGINGGNSEQYF. The chain employs TRBV9 and TRBJ2-7; D gene uncertain. Between the trimmed V and J ends, which lost 0 bases and 6 bases, there was a span of 19 bases. Per germline, CDR1 SGDLS and CDR2 YYNGEE. The CDR3 loop spans 16 amino acids. Supplemented by reference TRBV9 and TRBJ2-7, the full variable domain reads DSGVTQTPKHLITATGQRVTLRCSPRSGDLSVYWYQQSLDQGLQFLIQYYNGEERAKGNILERFSAQQFPDLHSELNLSSLELGDSALYFCASSVGINGGNSEQYFGPGTRLTVT.

CDR3 in DNA: TGTGCCAGCAGGGTACAGGGATGGAACACCGGGGAGCTGTTTTTT. This translates into CASRVQGWNTGELFF. The chain combines TRBV7-2 with TRBJ2-2; D is perhaps TRBD1 (6 bases). The CDR3 is 15 amino acids. Germline lookup yields CDR1 SGHTA and CDR2 FQGNSA. V was trimmed by 6 bases and J by 1 base, leaving 12 bases between them.

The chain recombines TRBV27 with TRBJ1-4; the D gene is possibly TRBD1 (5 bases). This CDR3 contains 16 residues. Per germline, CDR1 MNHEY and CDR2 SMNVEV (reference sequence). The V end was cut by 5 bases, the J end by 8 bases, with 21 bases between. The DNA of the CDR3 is TGTGCCAGCAGTAAAGGGGAAACGATTATGAGGGAAAAACTGTTTTTT. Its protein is CASSKGETIMREKLFF.

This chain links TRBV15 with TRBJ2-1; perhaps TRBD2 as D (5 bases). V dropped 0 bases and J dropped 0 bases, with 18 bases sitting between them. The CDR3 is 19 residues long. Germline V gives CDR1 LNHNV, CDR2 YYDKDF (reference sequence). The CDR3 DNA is TGTGCCACCAGCAGAGAAAGCCCAGGCGGGCTTCACTCCTACAATGAGCAGTTCTTC. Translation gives CATSRESPGGLHSYNEQFF.